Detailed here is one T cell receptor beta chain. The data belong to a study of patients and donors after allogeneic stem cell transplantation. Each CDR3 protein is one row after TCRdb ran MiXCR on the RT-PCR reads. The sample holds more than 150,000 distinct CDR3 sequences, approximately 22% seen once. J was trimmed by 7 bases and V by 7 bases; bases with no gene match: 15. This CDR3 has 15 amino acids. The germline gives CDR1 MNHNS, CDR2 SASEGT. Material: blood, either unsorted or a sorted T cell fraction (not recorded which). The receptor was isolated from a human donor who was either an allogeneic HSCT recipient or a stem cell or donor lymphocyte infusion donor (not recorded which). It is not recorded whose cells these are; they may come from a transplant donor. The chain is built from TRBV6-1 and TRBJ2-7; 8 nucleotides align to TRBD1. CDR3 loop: CASNPRQGWREEQYF. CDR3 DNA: TGTGCCAGCAACCCTAGACAGGGGTGGAGGGAAGAGCAGTACTTC.